The entry that follows covers one TCR beta chain sequence. The antigen remains unidentified. These data belong to a study of blood T cell dynamics during melanoma immunotherapy. Study results and limitations: It remained unknown if the driving T cell clones were melanoma-specific.

DNA loading was fixed at roughly 360 ng for all bulk PBMC samples. Sequencing was performed with immunoSEQ multiplex PCR; in TCRdb, only in-frame clones are kept and a portion is missing. The sample lists more than 6,500 clones; around 80% were seen once. Specified time point: pre-treatment baseline. Apart from a couple of fast progressors, RECIST 1.1 response was judged 12 weeks post-infusion. From germline, CDR1 is SGHTA and CDR2 FQGNSA. This CDR3 has 15 residues. The V gene lost 5 bases and the J gene lost 2 bases, with 14 bases spanning the gap. The gene calls are TRBV7-2 and TRBJ2-3; no reliable D call. The sequence was obtained from a human donor with melanoma. Some clones in this sample may be carry-over from other donors' samples. The material sequenced was blood, taken from a patient treated with checkpoint blockade. DNA for the CDR3: TGTGCCAGCAGCCCACTGAGGAGTGACACAGATACGCAGTATTTT. Translated: CASSPLRSDTDTQYF.